In its sample, the clone carrying this TCR beta chain was seen a few times. This CDR3 is 15 amino acids long. V dropped 3 bases and J dropped 3; count of bases not matched to a gene: 4. Per germline, CDR1 SEHNR and CDR2 FQNEAQ (reference sequence). Some clones are missing from TCRdb's copy, which holds only in-frame ones; the method was immunoSEQ multiplex PCR. The sample contains more than 7,500 clones, around 60% of which appear only once. As to treatment: randomized to nivolumab then ipilimumab (arm A) or the reverse (arm B). No patient had prior DNA-damaging chemotherapy. Live CD3+CD8+ CD19− CD56− cells were sorted from PBMCs. The entry originates in a study of sequential checkpoint blockade in melanoma. Study-wide background: First-line arms were nivolumab then ipilimumab, or the reverse, randomized 1:1. Both treatment sequences were followed by maintenance nivolumab.

Here the sequenced sample was CD8+ T cells sorted from blood (inferred from file names), taken from a patient given nivolumab and ipilimumab in sequence. The TCR was taken from a human donor with melanoma. The V gene is TRBV7-9, the J gene TRBJ2-7, with 11 bases matching TRBD1. The CDR3 sequence: CASSFRDRGDYEQYF. CDR3 nucleotides: TGTGCCAGCAGCTTCCGGGACAGGGGGGACTACGAGCAGTACTTC. Combining the CDR3 with reference TRBV7-9 and TRBJ2-7 gives the whole variable domain DTGVSQNPRHKITKRGQNVTFRCDPISEHNRLYWYRQTLGQGPEFLTYFQNEAQLEKSRLLSDRFSAERPKGSFSTLEIQRTEQGDSAMYLCASSFRDRGDYEQYFGPGTRLTVT.